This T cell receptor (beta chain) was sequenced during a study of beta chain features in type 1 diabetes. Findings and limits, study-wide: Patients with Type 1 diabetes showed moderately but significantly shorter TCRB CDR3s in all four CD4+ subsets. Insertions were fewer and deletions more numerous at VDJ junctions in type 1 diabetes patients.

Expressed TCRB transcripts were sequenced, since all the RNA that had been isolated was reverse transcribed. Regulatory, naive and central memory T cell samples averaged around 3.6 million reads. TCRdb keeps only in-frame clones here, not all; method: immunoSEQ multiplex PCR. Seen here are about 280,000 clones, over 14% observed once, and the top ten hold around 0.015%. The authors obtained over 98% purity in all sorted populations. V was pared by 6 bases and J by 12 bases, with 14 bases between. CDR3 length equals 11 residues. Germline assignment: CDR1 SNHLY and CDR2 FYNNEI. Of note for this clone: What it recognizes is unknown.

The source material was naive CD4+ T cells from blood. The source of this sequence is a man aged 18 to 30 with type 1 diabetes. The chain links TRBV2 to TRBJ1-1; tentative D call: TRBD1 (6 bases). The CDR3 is CASRSQGPTFF. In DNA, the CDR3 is TGTGCCAGCAGGTCACAGGGCCCAACTTTCTTT.